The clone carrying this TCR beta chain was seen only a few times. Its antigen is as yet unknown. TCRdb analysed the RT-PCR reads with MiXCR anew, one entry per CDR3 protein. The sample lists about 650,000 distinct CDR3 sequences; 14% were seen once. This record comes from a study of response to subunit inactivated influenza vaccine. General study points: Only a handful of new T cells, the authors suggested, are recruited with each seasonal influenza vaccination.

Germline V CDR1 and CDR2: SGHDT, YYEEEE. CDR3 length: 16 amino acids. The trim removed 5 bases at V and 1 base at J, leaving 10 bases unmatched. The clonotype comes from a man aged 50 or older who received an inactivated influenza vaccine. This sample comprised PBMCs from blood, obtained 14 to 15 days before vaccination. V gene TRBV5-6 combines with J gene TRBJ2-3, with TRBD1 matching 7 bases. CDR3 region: CASSRQGLRGTDTQYF. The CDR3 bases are TGTGCCAGCAGTCGACAGGGTTTACGTGGCACAGATACGCAGTATTTT.